Presented here are 9 T cell receptor beta chains from one specimen sequenced in a study of CD8+ T cells in alopecia areata. TCR sequencing used cDNA made by reverse transcription of extracted RNA. Produced via immunoSEQ multiplex PCR; TCRdb's table is partial and in-frame only. The sample gives around 97,000 clones, around 84% of which show up once; 11% is in the top ten. Noted treatment: oral pan-JAK inhibitor, 5-10 mg twice daily. Sequenced here: CD8+ T cells sorted from blood, sampled at approximately week 30, from a patient treated with tofacitinib. The receptors originated from a human donor with alopecia areata.

The rearrangement uses TRBV29-1 and TRBJ1-2; D uncertain. Between the trimmed V and J ends, which lost 3 bases and 3 bases, there was a span of 5 bases. Germline CDR1 and CDR2: SQVTM and ANQGSEA. The CDR3 extends over 11 amino acids. Written as DNA, the CDR3 is TGCAGCGTTGACGAGGACTATGGCTACACCTTC. Translation: CSVDEDYGYTF.

The rearrangement links TRBV4-1 to TRBJ2-5; D is unclear. The CDR3 contains 16 residues. The V end lost 4 bases, the J end lost 3 bases, and 18 bases lay between the germline ends. The germline CDR1 and CDR2 sequences are MGHRA and YSYEKL. DNA of the CDR3: TGCGCCAGCAGCCGGCATTGGGTAGCACAAAAAGAGACCCAGTACTTC. It is translated as CASSRHWVAQKETQYF.

The chain links TRBV7-9 to TRBJ2-7, with D perhaps matching TRBD1 (5 bases). Trimming removed 0 bases at V and 5 bases at J, with 11 bases between. Germline CDR1 is SEHNR and CDR2 is FQNEAQ (reference sequence). CDR3 length: 14 residues. CDR3 sequence: CASSLASGFHEQYF. The DNA of the CDR3 is TGTGCCAGCAGCTTAGCCTCAGGGTTCCACGAGCAGTACTTC.

The rearrangement uses TRBV5-6 and TRBJ2-5; no clear D. The J call may be in error: the DNA end matches TRBJ2-7 better. Germline V gene lookup returns CDR1 SGHDT and CDR2 YYEEEE. There are 14 residues in the CDR3. The CDR3 is CASSLKGPSYEQYF. The CDR3, as DNA: TGTGCCAGCAGCTTAAAGGGCCCGTCCTACGAGCAGTACTTC.

This clone occurred a few times. This sequence joins TRBV5-1 and TRBJ2-2, with unresolved D. With 4 bases removed from V and 4 bases from J, the gap between germline ends came to 5 bases. CDR3 length: 12 residues. Germline V gene sequence: CDR1 SGHRS, CDR2 YFSETQ. The CDR3 sequence is CASSAGTGELFF. The CDR3 coding sequence is TGCGCCAGCAGCGCCGGCACCGGGGAGCTGTTTTTT.

This chain connects TRBV5-1 to TRBJ1-4, with 7 bases matching TRBD1. The CDR3 covers 16 residues. V shed 0 bases and J 0 bases; nucleotides not matched to a gene: 2. Germline CDR1 reads SGHRS; CDR2 reads YFSETQ. CDR3 sequence: CASSLARGTTNEKLFF. The CDR3 DNA follows: TGCGCCAGCAGCTTGGCCAGGGGGACAACTAATGAAAAACTGTTTTTT.

This clone was observed a handful of times. This same CDR3 is encoded by further DNA sequences in the sample. J is TRBJ2-5 and V is TRBV29-1, with D perhaps matching TRBD2 (7 bases). The J call is doubtful: the DNA matches TRBJ2-7 better. CDR3 size: 12 residues. Germline CDR1 is SQVTM and CDR2 is ANQGSEA. Written as DNA, the CDR3 is TGCAGCGTTGGGGGAGGGGGCTACGAGCAGTACTTC. This gives the protein CSVGGGGYEQYF.

The V and J genes are TRBV27 and TRBJ2-3, with D uncertain. The V gene lost 7 bases and the J gene lost 0 bases, with 14 bases spanning the gap. Germline CDR1 and CDR2: MNHEY and SMNVEV (reference sequence). The CDR3 spans 15 residues. CDR3 sequence reads: CASTLWGFSTDTQYF. The CDR3 DNA reads as TGTGCCAGCACCCTATGGGGTTTTAGCACAGATACGCAGTATTTT.

CDR3 DNA: TGTGCCAGCTCACCAATAAACGATGAGCAGTTCTTC. Residues: CASSPINDEQFF. The chain employs TRBV18 and TRBJ2-1, with D unclear. Trimming pared 2 bases from V and 8 bases from J, leaving 7 bases between. The CDR3 has 12 amino acids. The germline V gene has CDR1 KGHSH and CDR2 LQKENI.